This T cell receptor (beta chain) was found in a study of Graves' ophthalmopathy and Graves' hyperthyroidism. Study-wide points: Detection in blood was also observed for most expanded thyroid clonotypes above 0.001 frequency.

This CDR3 region has 13 residues. Between the trimmed V and J ends, which lost 3 bases and 7 bases, there was a span of 12 bases. The germline V gene encodes CDR1 SGHTA and CDR2 FQGNSA. In this sample, this clonotype turned up a few times. Antigen specificity is unknown. Beta-chain TCR CDR3 regions were amplified from RNA transcripts. HTBI primers primed a first-round RT-PCR, and a second-round multiplex PCR followed. MiXCR, applied by TCRdb to the multiplex PCR reads, yields one record per CDR3 protein. The sample has around 1.1 million distinct CDR3 sequences; about two fifths are singletons. The chain employs TRBV7-2 and TRBJ2-5; D is uncertain. Material: peripheral blood or thyroid tissue (not recorded which). This clonotype was sampled from an adult man with Graves' hyperthyroidism. The CDR3, as DNA: TGTGCCAGCAGCTTTGTAGGGTCCGGGACCCAGTACTTC. Translating gives CASSFVGSGTQYF. Using reference TRBV7-2 and TRBJ2-5 for the parts outside the CDR3, the full variable domain is GAGVSQSPSNKVTEKGKDVELRCDPISGHTALYWYRQSLGQGLEFLIYFQGNSAPDKSGLPSDRFSAERTGGSVSTLTIQRTQQEDSAVYLCASSFVGSGTQYFGPGTRLLVL.